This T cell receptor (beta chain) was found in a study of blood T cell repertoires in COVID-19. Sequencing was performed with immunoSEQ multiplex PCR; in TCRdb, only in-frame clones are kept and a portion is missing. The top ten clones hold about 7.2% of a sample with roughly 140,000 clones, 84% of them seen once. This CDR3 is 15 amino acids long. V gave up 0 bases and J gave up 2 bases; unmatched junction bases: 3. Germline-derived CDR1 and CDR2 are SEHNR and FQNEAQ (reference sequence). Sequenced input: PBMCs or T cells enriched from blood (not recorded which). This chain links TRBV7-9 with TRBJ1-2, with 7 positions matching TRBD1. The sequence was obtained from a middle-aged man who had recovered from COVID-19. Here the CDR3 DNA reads TGTGCCAGCAGCTTAGCGACAGGGAAAAACTATGGCTACACCTTC. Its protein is CASSLATGKNYGYTF. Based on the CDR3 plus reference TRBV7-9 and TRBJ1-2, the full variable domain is DTGVSQNPRHKITKRGQNVTFRCDPISEHNRLYWYRQTLGQGPEFLTYFQNEAQLEKSRLLSDRFSAERPKGSFSTLEIQRTEQGDSAMYLCASSLATGKNYGYTFGSGTRLTVV.